This T cell receptor (beta chain) is drawn from a study of blood T cell repertoires in COVID-19. For the study at large: T cells, B-cell-depleted T cells, or PBMCs supplied cDNA or gDNA.

There are 12 residues in the CDR3. Germline values: CDR1 LNHDA, CDR2 SQIVND (reference sequence). Assay: immunoSEQ multiplex PCR; the TCRdb copy retains only in-frame clones and omits some. Of 370,000 or so clones in the sample, around 87% were seen once. On this clone itself: One junction end does not reproduce the germline sequence, and a read error may be involved.

The study recruited people aged roughly 18 to 95 years across around 24 US areas. Participants' reported clinical history set cohort assignment. J is TRBJ2-2 and V is TRBV19; 8 bases agree with TRBD1. Source material: PBMCs or T cells enriched from blood (not recorded which). This TCR was sampled from a man aged 30 to 45 who had recovered from COVID-19. The CDR3 nucleotides read TGTGCCAGTAGTTTTCCGACAGGGGAGGTGTTTTTT. Encoded protein: CASSFPTGEVFF.